The 31 T cell receptor beta chains in this list originate from one sample, sequenced in a study of T cell repertoires in cytomegalovirus infection. These TCRs' antigens remain unknown. TCRdb itself ran the reads through MiXCR, one entry per CDR3 protein. The sample holds 550,000 to 850,000 distinct CDR3 sequences, around 32% seen once. The sequences come from cultured PBMCs, collected from culture after CMV antigen stimulation. The receptors derive from a human donor in good health (CMV status not recorded). Some clones in this sample may be carry-over from other donors' samples.

V is TRBV11-3 and J is TRBJ2-1, with 7 bases lining up with TRBD2. CDR3 size: 13 residues. V lost 9 bases, J lost 1 base, and 3 bases stayed unmatched. Germline CDR1 reads SGHNT; CDR2 reads YENEEA. The CDR3 protein is CASASGSYNEQFF. The CDR3 DNA follows: TGTGCCAGTGCTAGCGGTTCCTACAATGAGCAGTTCTTC.

This clonotype was counted at least ten times. The chain employs TRBV7-9 and TRBJ1-1; D is unclear. The CDR3 length is 13 residues. V lost 6 bases and J lost 10, with 18 bases in between. Germline CDR1 is SEHNR and CDR2 is FQNEAQ (reference sequence). CDR3 in amino acids: CASSPSGEAGAFF. The DNA for the CDR3 is TGTGCCAGCAGTCCCTCGGGTGAGGCTGGAGCTTTCTTT. The variable domain in full, with the rest retrieved from reference TRBV7-9 and TRBJ1-1, is DTGVSQNPRHKITKRGQNVTFRCDPISEHNRLYWYRQTLGQGPEFLTYFQNEAQLEKSRLLSDRFSAERPKGSFSTLEIQRTEQGDSAMYLCASSPSGEAGAFFGQGTRLTVV.

The rearrangement links TRBV7-9 to TRBJ2-1; the D is unclear. The V gene's germline CDR1 is SEHNR and CDR2 FQNEAQ (reference sequence). The CDR3 totals 12 residues. V lost 8 bases and J 3 bases, leaving 8 bases between the germline ends. The CDR3 coding sequence is TGTGCCAGCCGGCTGGTCTACAATGAGCAGTTCTTC. Its protein product is CASRLVYNEQFF.

The chain recombines TRBV27 with TRBJ2-2; the match to TRBD1 covers 8 bases. V lost 7 bases and J lost 4; bases outside the gene matches: 8. This CDR3 has 15 residues. Germline loops: CDR1 MNHEY, CDR2 SMNVEV (reference sequence). CDR3 protein: CASTWGTGLTGELFF. The CDR3 nucleotides are TGTGCCAGCACCTGGGGGACAGGCCTCACCGGGGAGCTGTTTTTT.

This clonotype was observed a few times. The J gene is TRBJ2-7, the V gene TRBV7-7, with a weak D call TRBD1 (5 bases). The CDR3 is 16 residues long. Trimming took 5 bases from V and 5 from J, leaving 22 bases between them. Germline CDR1 is SSHAT and CDR2 is FNYEAQ (reference sequence). The CDR3 sequence is CASSPGVRAPLHEQYF. The CDR3 DNA follows: TGTGCCAGCAGCCCGGGTGTCAGGGCGCCCTTGCACGAGCAGTACTTC.

The chain joins TRBV7-6 to TRBJ1-1; D unclear. Germline CDR1 is SGHVS and CDR2 is FNYEAQ. V was clipped by 0 bases and J by 1 base, with 24 bases between them. This CDR3 has 20 amino acids. CDR3 residues: CASSLALGEGRPPKNTEAFF. CDR3 DNA: TGTGCCAGCAGCTTAGCGTTAGGAGAGGGCCGACCCCCCAAGAACACTGAAGCTTTCTTT. Supplemented by reference TRBV7-6 and TRBJ1-1, the full variable domain reads GAGVSQSPRYKVTKRGQDVALRCDPISGHVSLYWYRQALGQGPEFLTYFNYEAQQDKSGLPNDRFSAERPEGSISTLTIQRTEQRDSAMYRCASSLALGEGRPPKNTEAFFGQGTRLTVV.

The sample holds many counts of this clonotype. The genes are TRBV7-2 and TRBJ2-3; no definite D call. The germline V gene has CDR1 SGHTA and CDR2 FQGNSA. Trimming took off 5 bases at V and 4 bases at J, with 10 bases between the two ends. The CDR3 is made up of 13 amino acids. The CDR3: CASSRSLSDTQYF. The CDR3 DNA reads as TGTGCCAGCAGCCGGTCCCTTTCAGATACGCAGTATTTT.

This clonotype was detected a few times. V is TRBV2 and J is TRBJ1-2, with unresolved D. The CDR3 has 12 residues. Trimming stripped 8 bases from V and 4 bases from J, with 11 bases between. Germline CDR1 is SNHLY and CDR2 is FYNNEI. In DNA, the CDR3 is TGTGCCAGCGTGAAGGGATTCTATGGCTACACCTTC. This encodes CASVKGFYGYTF. Variable domain in full (rest from reference TRBV2 and TRBJ1-2): EPEVTQTPSHQVTQMGQEVILRCVPISNHLYFYWYRQILGQKVEFLVSFYNNEISEKSEIFDDQFSVERPDGSNFTLKIRSTKLEDSAMYFCASVKGFYGYTFGSGTRLTVV.

This chain connects TRBV2 to TRBJ1-1, with D possibly TRBD1 on 5 matching bases. V dropped 3 bases and J dropped 1 base, with 12 bases sitting between them. Germline V CDR1 and CDR2: SNHLY, FYNNEI. The CDR3 sequence is 15 residues long. The DNA for the CDR3 is TGTGCCAGCAGTGATCAGGGCCCCTCGAACACTGAAGCTTTCTTT. Protein product: CASSDQGPSNTEAFF. Looking up the rest from reference TRBV2 and TRBJ1-1 gives the full variable domain: EPEVTQTPSHQVTQMGQEVILRCVPISNHLYFYWYRQILGQKVEFLVSFYNNEISEKSEIFDDQFSVERPDGSNFTLKIRSTKLEDSAMYFCASSDQGPSNTEAFFGQGTRLTVV.

The sample holds many counts of this clonotype. J is TRBJ2-1 and V is TRBV7-6; TRBD2 aligns across 7 bases. Germline V gene data show CDR1 as SGHVS and CDR2 as FNYEAQ. With V trimmed by 5 bases and J by 6 bases, 13 bases remained unmatched. CDR3 length equals 16 residues. This chain's CDR3 is CASSLHGQGRGNEQFF. DNA of the CDR3: TGTGCCAGCAGCCTACACGGTCAAGGGAGGGGCAATGAGCAGTTCTTC.

This clonotype showed up just a few times. This chain connects TRBV10-3 to TRBJ1-1; possible D gene TRBD1, 5 bases. CDR1 and CDR2 from the germline V gene are ENHRY and SYGVKD. V shed 3 bases and J shed 0 bases, with 8 bases lying between them. The CDR3 has 14 amino acids. CDR3 nucleotide sequence: TGTGCCATCAGTGATCCCAGGGTGAACACTGAAGCTTTCTTT. Protein product: CAISDPRVNTEAFF.

In this sample, this clonotype turned up a few times. V usage is TRBV12-3 or TRBV12-4 and J usage is TRBJ2-7, with D perhaps being TRBD1 or TRBD2 (5 bases each). This CDR3 has 13 residues. Trimming removed 5 bases at V and 7 bases at J, with 15 bases between. The CDR3 nucleotides are TGTGCCAGCAGTAAACCAGGTGGGGGAGAGCAGTACTTC. This translates into CASSKPGGGEQYF.

This clonotype has just a few counts. V gene TRBV14 combines with J gene TRBJ2-1; TRBD1 aligns across 8 bases. CDR1 is SGHDN, CDR2 FVKESK, per germline. The J segment lost 8 bases and the V segment lost 11 bases, leaving 8 bases of the junction unmatched. The CDR3 totals 12 residues. CDR3 region: CAPTGEDYEQFF. CDR3 sequence (DNA): TGTGCCCCGACAGGGGAGGATTATGAGCAGTTCTTC. Together with reference TRBV14 and TRBJ2-1, the CDR3 gives the full variable domain: EAGVTQFPSHSVIEKGQTVTLRCDPISGHDNLYWYRRVMGKEIKFLLHFVKESKQDESGMPNNRFLAERTGGTYSTLKVQPAELEDSGVYFCAPTGEDYEQFFGPGTRLTVL.

This clonotype was seen more than once but under ten times. The chain couples TRBV7-2 to TRBJ1-1; the match to TRBD1 covers 9 bases. J gave up 8 bases and V 5 bases, and 6 bases lay outside the gene matches. Germline assignment: CDR1 SGHTA and CDR2 FQGNSA. This CDR3 region has 13 residues. The CDR3 is CASSNNRGREAFF. For the CDR3, the DNA is TGTGCCAGCAGCAATAACAGGGGGCGCGAAGCTTTCTTT. Combining the CDR3 with reference TRBV7-2 and TRBJ1-1 gives the whole variable domain GAGVSQSPSNKVTEKGKDVELRCDPISGHTALYWYRQSLGQGLEFLIYFQGNSAPDKSGLPSDRFSAERTGGSVSTLTIQRTQQEDSAVYLCASSNNRGREAFFGQGTRLTVV.

This clonotype was picked up a small number of times. V and J are TRBV7-2 and TRBJ2-2, with D possibly matching TRBD2 (5 bases). Germline CDR1 reads SGHTA; CDR2 reads FQGNSA. Deletions cut 3 bases from V and 5 bases from J, with 10 bases between. There are 14 residues in the CDR3. DNA for the CDR3: TGTGCCAGCAGCTTGGAGGTAGCGACCGGGGAGCTGTTTTTT. Encoded protein: CASSLEVATGELFF.

V is TRBV29-1 and J is TRBJ2-1; unclear D gene. The CDR3 totals 13 residues. V was cut by 4 bases and J by 6 bases, with 13 bases left in between. Germline V CDR1 and CDR2: SQVTM, ANQGSEA. This CDR3 reads CSVGSRAGNEQFF. The DNA for the CDR3 is TGCAGCGTTGGTAGCCGAGCAGGCAATGAGCAGTTCTTC.

This clonotype was recorded a few times. The rearrangement uses TRBV10-3 and TRBJ2-1, with TRBD2 matching 7 bases. V was clipped by 4 bases and J by 7 bases; unmatched bases: 13. The CDR3 runs 16 residues. Germline assignment: CDR1 ENHRY and CDR2 SYGVKD. The CDR3 spells CAISAVPGGSGNEQFF. The CDR3 nucleotides are TGTGCCATCAGTGCGGTTCCCGGGGGGAGCGGGAATGAGCAGTTCTTC.

This clonotype was seen ten or more times. V is TRBV7-8 and J is TRBJ1-6; tentatively, D is TRBD1 (6 bases). The CDR3 extends over 14 amino acids. In germline, CDR1 is SGHVS, CDR2 FQNEAQ. V lost 5 bases and J 7 bases, leaving 12 bases between the germline ends. CDR3 residues: CASSHGQPNSPLHF. CDR3 DNA: TGTGCCAGCAGCCACGGACAGCCCAATTCACCCCTCCACTTT.

The chain carries TRBV2 and TRBJ1-4; 9 nucleotides align to TRBD1. The CDR3 consists of 14 residues. In germline, CDR1 is SNHLY, CDR2 FYNNEI. Trimming cost V 8 bases and J 5 bases; bases outside gene matches: 6. For the CDR3, the DNA is TGTGCCAGCCAGACCGGGACAGGGAATGAAAAACTGTTTTTT. Translation: CASQTGTGNEKLFF.

This clonotype was detected a few times. The rearrangement uses TRBV9 and TRBJ1-6, with 10 bases identical to TRBD1. J was trimmed by 12 bases and V by 4 bases; bases with no gene match: 7. CDR1 and CDR2 (germline): SGDLS, YYNGEE. The CDR3 loop spans 14 amino acids. CDR3 protein: CASSPGTGEGPLHF. The CDR3 DNA reads as TGTGCCAGCAGCCCAGGGACAGGGGAGGGACCCCTCCACTTT.

This clonotype was counted only a few times. The chain combines TRBV11-3 with TRBJ2-7; D remains ambiguous. This CDR3 comprises 13 residues. Germline assignment: CDR1 SGHNT and CDR2 YENEEA. V was clipped by 1 base and J by 5 bases, with 9 bases between them. As DNA, the CDR3 is TGTGCCAGCAGCTTAGCCAATTCAGACGAGCAGTACTTC. Translating it yields CASSLANSDEQYF.

The rearrangement joins TRBV6-5 to TRBJ1-3; D gene unclear. Trimming took 2 bases from V and 0 from J, leaving 11 bases between them. This CDR3 has 16 residues. The germline gives CDR1 MNHEY, CDR2 SVGAGI. The CDR3 DNA sequence: TGTGCCAGCAGTTACGCCAGAACAAACTCTGGAAACACCATATATTTT. It is translated as CASSYARTNSGNTIYF.

This clonotype was observed a few times. The V gene is TRBV7-9, the J gene TRBJ2-2; D gene uncertain. V was cut by 3 bases and J by 3 bases, with 5 bases left in between. Germline V gives CDR1 SEHNR, CDR2 FQNEAQ (reference sequence). This CDR3 comprises 13 residues. CDR3 sequence reads: CASSFGHTGELFF. CDR3 nucleotide sequence: TGTGCCAGCAGCTTCGGGCACACCGGGGAGCTGTTTTTT. Combining the CDR3 with reference TRBV7-9 and TRBJ2-2 gives the whole variable domain DTGVSQNPRHKITKRGQNVTFRCDPISEHNRLYWYRQTLGQGPEFLTYFQNEAQLEKSRLLSDRFSAERPKGSFSTLEIQRTEQGDSAMYLCASSFGHTGELFFGEGSRLTVL.

This clonotype was seen only a few times. V usage is TRBV5-6 and J usage is TRBJ2-3; D is ambiguous. Germline V gene sequence: CDR1 SGHDT, CDR2 YYEEEE. Trimming pared 2 bases from V and 8 bases from J, leaving 15 bases between. The CDR3 covers 14 residues. As DNA, the CDR3 is TGTGCCAGCAGCTTATACAACGGAGCAGTTACGCAGTATTTT. Protein sequence: CASSLYNGAVTQYF. Full variable domain (missing parts from reference TRBV5-6 and TRBJ2-3): DAGVTQSPTHLIKTRGQQVTLRCSPKSGHDTVSWYQQALGQGPQFIFQYYEEEERQRGNFPDRFSGHQFPNYSSELNVNALLLGDSALYLCASSLYNGAVTQYFGPGTRLTVL.

The chain has TRBV7-4 and TRBJ2-1; TRBD2 aligns across 10 bases. The CDR3 extends over 11 amino acids. Trimming cost V 5 bases and J 15 bases; bases outside gene matches: 4. Looked up from germline, CDR1 is SGHVT and CDR2 is SQSDAQ. CDR3 nucleotides: TGTGCCAGCAGCGTTAGCGGGGGGCGGTTCTTC. Its translation is CASSVSGGRFF.

Concerning this clonotype itself: Germline and junction disagree at one end, which may indicate a read error. The rearrangement joins TRBV5-6 to TRBJ2-7, with 10 positions matching TRBD2. The germline V gene encodes CDR1 SGHDT and CDR2 YYEEEE. CDR3 size: 14 residues. This chain's CDR3 is CASSLGLAGVQQCF. The CDR3 bases are TGTGCCAGCAGCTTGGGGCTAGCGGGAGTACAACAGTGCTTC.

This clonotype was observed a few times. This sequence joins TRBV4-3 and TRBJ1-2; no firm D call. Deletions cut 3 bases from V and 2 bases from J, with 10 bases between. The CDR3 has 14 amino acids. Germline V gene lookup returns CDR1 LGHNA and CDR2 YSLEER. For the CDR3, the DNA is TGCGCCAGCAGCCAGGAACAGAGGAACTATGGCTACACCTTC. It translates to CASSQEQRNYGYTF.

This clonotype was found a few times. The V and J genes are TRBV7-2 and TRBJ2-1; the D is unclear. Trimming took 2 bases from V and 10 from J, leaving 15 bases between them. CDR3 size: 14 residues. Per the germline V gene, CDR1 is SGHTA and CDR2 is FQGNSA. CDR3 loop: CASSLILEKREQFF. The CDR3 DNA reads TGTGCCAGCAGCTTAATATTAGAAAAGAGGGAGCAGTTCTTC.

This clonotype came up many times. This chain links TRBV12-3 or TRBV12-4 with TRBJ1-4; weak D call: TRBD1 (6 bases). CDR3 length equals 14 residues. Trimming took off 3 bases at V and 5 bases at J, with 10 bases between the two ends. CDR3: CASSLVQGNEKLFF. The CDR3 nucleotides read TGTGCCAGCAGTTTGGTACAGGGCAATGAAAAACTGTTTTTT.

This clonotype was seen only once. This rearrangement joins TRBV4-1 to TRBJ2-7; tentatively, D is TRBD1 (5 bases). V shed 5 bases and J shed 3 bases, with 14 bases lying between them. Per the germline V gene, CDR1 is MGHRA and CDR2 is YSYEKL. There are 14 residues in the CDR3. The CDR3 is CASSVKQANYEQYF. Written as DNA, the CDR3 is TGCGCCAGCAGCGTTAAACAGGCAAACTACGAGCAGTACTTC.

V gene TRBV12-3 or TRBV12-4 combines with J gene TRBJ1-3; maybe TRBD1 (5 bases). Trimming pared 7 bases from V and 3 bases from J, leaving 10 bases between. The CDR3 has 13 residues. For the CDR3, the DNA is TGTGCCAGCACCGGGACTTTTGGAAACACCATATATTTT. Amino acids: CASTGTFGNTIYF.